The rows below give T cell receptor beta chains drawn from one sample of a study of blood T cell repertoires in COVID-19. Clones were read by immunoSEQ multiplex PCR, and TCRdb kept only the in-frame ones, dropping some. The sample records around 220,000 clones, around 84% being singletons. The sample consisted of PBMCs or T cells enriched from blood (not recorded which). These TCRs come from a woman between 35 and 50 years old who had recovered from COVID-19. Both conserved end residues are part of each CDR3. Size values are once, few and many counts, or a class for expanded clones, and some rows have none.

cdr3_length	v_call	j_call	clone_size	cdr3_aa
14	TRBV5-6	TRBJ1-2	-	CASSPDRGIYGYTF
18	TRBV6-1	TRBJ2-2	-	CASSARGGGGPDTGELFF
14	TRBV2	TRBJ2-1	once	CASSPGTRAGEQFF
13	TRBV6-1	TRBJ2-3	-	CASSEPGLDTQYF
16	TRBV28	TRBJ2-7	-	CASSLWGRRGKYEQYF
15	TRBV3-1/TRBV3-2	TRBJ1-1	-	CASSQGSQMNTEAFF
15	TRBV18	TRBJ1-4	-	CASSYLWGANEKLFF
13	TRBV5-5	TRBJ1-1	-	CASSLTGYTEAFF
14	TRBV7-2	TRBJ1-4	-	CASSPTGANEKLFF
15	TRBV5-4	TRBJ2-1	-	CASSPFAEAYNEQFF
13	TRBV27	TRBJ2-7	-	CASSSRDTYEQYF
14	TRBV5-1	TRBJ1-1	once	CASSSGQPLTEAFF
15	TRBV28	TRBJ2-7	-	CASSSPAGGPYEQYF
11	TRBV7-9	TRBJ1-1	-	CASSLREEAFF
15	TRBV28	TRBJ2-5	-	CASSSRVAGQETQYF
15	TRBV27	TRBJ2-2	once	CASSYRGSNTGELFF
14	TRBV5-1	TRBJ2-4	-	CASSLTGDINIQYF
17	TRBV11-2	TRBJ2-1	-	CASSLEGLAGGRNEQFF
15	TRBV30	TRBJ1-2	-	CAWSPTGRGPGGYTF
16	TRBV24-1	TRBJ2-3	-	CATSGLPGLAKNTQYF
12	TRBV12-3/TRBV12-4	TRBJ1-2	-	CASSWQGYGYTF